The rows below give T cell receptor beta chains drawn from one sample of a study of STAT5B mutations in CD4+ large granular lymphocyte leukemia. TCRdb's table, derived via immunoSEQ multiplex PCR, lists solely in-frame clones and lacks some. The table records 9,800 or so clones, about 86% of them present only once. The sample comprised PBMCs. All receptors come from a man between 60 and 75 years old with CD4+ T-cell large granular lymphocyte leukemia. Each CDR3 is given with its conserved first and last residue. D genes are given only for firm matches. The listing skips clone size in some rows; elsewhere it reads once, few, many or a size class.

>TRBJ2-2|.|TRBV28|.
CASREQGSGELFF
TGTGCCAGCAGAGAACAGGGTTCCGGGGAGCTGTTTTTT
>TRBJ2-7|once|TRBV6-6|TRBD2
CASSNLAGVSSYEQYF
TGTGCCAGCAGTAACCTAGCGGGAGTATCATCGTACGAGCAGTACTTC
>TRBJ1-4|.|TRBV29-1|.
CSVRTATNEKLFF
TGCAGCGTTCGAACAGCAACTAATGAAAAACTGTTTTTT
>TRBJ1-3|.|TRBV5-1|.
CASSLRESNTIYF
TGCGCCAGCAGCTTGAGGGAATCTAACACCATATATTTT
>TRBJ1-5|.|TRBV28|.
CASSLWGGSGNQPQHF
TGTGCCAGCAGTTTATGGGGGGGCTCGGGCAATCAGCCCCAGCATTTT
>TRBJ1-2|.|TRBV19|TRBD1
CASNNPPRTGGGHGYTF
TGTGCCAGCAATAACCCCCCCCGGACAGGGGGAGGACATGGCTACACCTTC
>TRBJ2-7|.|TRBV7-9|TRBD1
CASSPGTGGSYEQYF
TGTGCCAGCAGCCCCGGGACAGGGGGCTCCTACGAGCAGTACTTC
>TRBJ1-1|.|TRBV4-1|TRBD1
CASSQPKDRGNEAFF
TGCGCCAGCAGCCAACCCAAGGACAGGGGAAATGAAGCTTTCTTT
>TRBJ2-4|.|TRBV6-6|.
CASSSDLAKNIQYF
TGTGCCAGCAGTTCGGATTTAGCCAAAAACATTCAGTACTTC
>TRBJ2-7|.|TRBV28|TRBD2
CASSPTSGTSEQYF
TGTGCCAGCAGCCCTACTAGCGGGACTTCCGAGCAGTACTTC
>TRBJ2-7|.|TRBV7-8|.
CASSGGGIYEQYF
TGTGCCAGCAGCGGGGGGGGCATCTACGAGCAGTACTTC
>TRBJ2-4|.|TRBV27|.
CASSSPPGRYLAKNIQYF
TGTGCCAGCAGTTCGCCCCCGGGACGGTACCTAGCCAAAAACATTCAGTACTTC
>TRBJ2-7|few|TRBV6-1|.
CASSAQSYEQYF
TGTGCCAGCAGTGCTCAGTCCTACGAGCAGTACTTC
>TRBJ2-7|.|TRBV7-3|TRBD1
CASSPGTGPYEQYF
TGTGCCAGCAGCCCCGGGACAGGGCCCTACGAGCAGTACTTC
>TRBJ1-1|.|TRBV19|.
CASSITDEAFF
TGTGCCAGTAGTATCACAGATGAAGCTTTCTTT
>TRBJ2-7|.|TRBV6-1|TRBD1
CASSDGTGGTEQYF
TGTGCCAGCAGTGATGGGACAGGGGGTACCGAGCAGTACTTC
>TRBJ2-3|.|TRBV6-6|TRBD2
CASNGLALRVDTQYF
TGTGCCAGCAACGGACTAGCGCTCCGGGTAGATACGCAGTATTTT
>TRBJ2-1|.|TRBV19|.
CASSIRGGNNEQFF
TGTGCCAGTAGTATAAGAGGGGGGAACAATGAGCAGTTCTTC
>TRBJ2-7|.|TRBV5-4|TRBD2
CASSHVSGPEDEQYF
TGTGCCAGCAGCCACGTTAGCGGGCCAGAGGACGAGCAGTACTTC
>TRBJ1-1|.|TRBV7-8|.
CASIAGRGNTEAFF
TGTGCCAGCATCGCGGGCAGGGGCAACACTGAAGCTTTCTTT
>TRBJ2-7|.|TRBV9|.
CASSVGGGVYEQYF
TGTGCCAGCAGCGTAGGAGGGGGAGTCTACGAGCAGTACTTC
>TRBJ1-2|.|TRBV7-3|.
CASSLPGNYGYTF
TGTGCCAGCAGCTTACCGGGAAACTATGGCTACACCTTC
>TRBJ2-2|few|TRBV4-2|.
CASSQDRDGELFF
TGTGCCAGCAGCCAAGATCGGGACGGGGAGCTGTTTTTT
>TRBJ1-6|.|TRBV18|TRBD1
CASSPGTGISPLHF
TGTGCCAGCTCACCCGGGACAGGGATTTCACCCCTCCACTTT
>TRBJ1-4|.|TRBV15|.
CATSRSGTRGEKLFF
TGTGCCACCAGCAGGTCCGGGACGCGCGGTGAAAAACTGTTTTTT
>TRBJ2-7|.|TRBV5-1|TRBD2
CASSLDVAAGLLPYEQYF
TGCGCCAGCAGCTTGGATGTTGCTGCGGGACTATTACCCTACGAGCAGTACTTC